These 14 T cell receptor beta chains were all obtained from the same sample, sequenced in a study of T cell repertoires in cytomegalovirus infection. No antigens are known for them. TCRdb used MiXCR to reprocess the reads, holding one entry per CDR3 protein. The table includes 700,000 to 850,000 distinct CDR3 sequences, 30% to 35% detected once. The material was cultured CD8+ T cells from PBMCs, obtained from culture after CMV antigen stimulation. These receptors were taken from a human donor in good health (CMV status not recorded). Some clones in this sample may be carry-over from other donors' samples.

This chain uses TRBV4-1 with TRBJ2-2; D may correspond to TRBD1 or TRBD2 (5 bases each). V lost 0 bases to trimming and J lost 2 bases, with 7 bases between them. This CDR3 spans 15 amino acids. Germline assignment: CDR1 MGHRA and CDR2 YSYEKL. DNA for the CDR3: TGCGCCAGCAGCCAAGAGGGGACCAACACCGGGGAGCTGTTTTTT. Its translation: CASSQEGTNTGELFF.

The chain uses TRBV7-9 and TRBJ2-7, with TRBD2 matching 11 bases. Germline CDR1 reads SEHNR; CDR2 reads FQNEAQ (reference sequence). The V and J ends lost 0 bases and 0 bases, in that order; junction bases with no gene match: 22. This CDR3 is built from 23 residues. This CDR3 is CASSLAPGLAGGPLFSYSYEQYF. The CDR3, as DNA: TGTGCCAGCAGCTTAGCTCCCGGGCTAGCGGGGGGCCCGCTTTTCTCCTACTCCTACGAGCAGTACTTC.

This clonotype turned up a few times. This chain connects TRBV7-9 to TRBJ2-1; D call uncertain. The V gene lost 1 base and the J gene lost 12 bases, with 7 bases spanning the gap. The CDR3 runs to 11 residues. Germline lookup yields CDR1 SEHNR and CDR2 FQNEAQ (reference sequence). The CDR3 here is CASSLEGRQFF. The CDR3 DNA is TGTGCCAGCAGCTTAGAAGGGCGGCAGTTCTTC.

This clonotype was picked up a small number of times. V and J are TRBV27 and TRBJ2-5; D is possibly TRBD1 (6 bases). This CDR3 spans 14 amino acids. V was cut by 8 bases and J by 4 bases, with 17 bases left in between. CDR1 and CDR2 (germline): MNHEY, SMNVEV (reference sequence). CDR3 in amino acids: CASASYTGLETQYF. CDR3 bases: TGTGCCAGCGCATCCTACACAGGGTTAGAGACCCAGTACTTC.

The chain uses TRBV4-1 and TRBJ2-2, with 9 bases matching TRBD2. The CDR3 has 15 amino acids. Germline trimming cut 1 base from V and 6 bases from J; bases unmatched to any gene: 3. Looked up from germline, CDR1 is MGHRA and CDR2 is YSYEKL. CDR3 bases: TGCGCCAGCAGCCAAGGCGGGGGGGCAGCCGGGGAGCTGTTTTTT. It codes for CASSQGGGAAGELFF.

This chain joins TRBV5-1 and TRBJ1-2; possibly TRBD1 for D (5 bases). The CDR3 length is 12 residues. Deletions cut 5 bases from V and 3 bases from J, with 8 bases between. CDR1 is SGHRS and CDR2 is YFSETQ in the germline V gene. The CDR3 region is CASRTGHYGYTF. DNA for the CDR3: TGCGCCAGCAGAACAGGACACTATGGCTACACCTTC.

V and J are TRBV20-1 and TRBJ1-4; D perhaps matches TRBD1 (6 bases). The CDR3 is 14 amino acids. Between the trimmed V and J ends, which lost 6 bases and 4 bases, there was a span of 15 bases. The germline gives CDR1 DFQATT, CDR2 SNEGSKA (reference sequence). The CDR3 protein is CSAEQGPHNEKLFF. The CDR3 DNA follows: TGCAGTGCGGAACAGGGCCCACATAATGAAAAACTGTTTTTT.

In its sample, this clonotype was seen a few times. V usage is TRBV4-1 and J usage is TRBJ2-4; 8 bases match TRBD2. V lost 4 bases to trimming and J lost 0 bases; unmatched junction nucleotides: 5. The CDR3 loop spans 16 amino acids. The germline V gene has CDR1 MGHRA and CDR2 YSYEKL. CDR3 residues: CASSLGTSGAKNIQYF. The CDR3 nucleotides read TGCGCCAGCAGCCTAGGGACTAGTGGAGCCAAAAACATTCAGTACTTC.

This clonotype showed up many times. The chain recombines TRBV12-3 or TRBV12-4 with TRBJ1-2, with D unresolved. The CDR3 loop spans 15 amino acids. With 6 bases removed from V and 0 bases from J, the gap between germline ends came to 14 bases. As DNA, the CDR3 is TGTGCCAGCAGAATTACCCCAGAAGCTAACTATGGCTACACCTTC. Translating gives CASRITPEANYGYTF.

In its sample, this clonotype was seen many times. This chain links TRBV12-3 or TRBV12-4 with TRBJ1-5; D gene uncertain. V lost 3 bases and J 2 bases, leaving 14 bases between the germline ends. This CDR3 has 16 residues. Here the CDR3 reads CASSFTNLGGNQPQHF. DNA of the CDR3: TGTGCCAGCAGTTTTACCAACCTTGGAGGCAATCAGCCCCAGCATTTT.

This clonotype was counted between two and nine times. The V and J genes are TRBV19 and TRBJ1-1; TRBD1 matches 9 bases. J was trimmed by 5 bases and V by 5 bases; bases with no gene match: 6. CDR3 size: 14 residues. From germline, CDR1 is LNHDA and CDR2 SQIVND (reference sequence). The CDR3, as DNA: TGTGCCAGTAGTTCCGGGACAGGGTTTACTGAAGCTTTCTTT. Translated, it gives CASSSGTGFTEAFF. The full variable domain, completed using reference TRBV19 and TRBJ1-1, is DGGITQSPKYLFRKEGQNVTLSCEQNLNHDAMYWYRQDPGQGLRLIYYSQIVNDFQKGDIAEGYSVSREKKESFPLTVTSAQKNPTAFYLCASSSGTGFTEAFFGQGTRLTVV.

This clonotype was seen a handful of times. In DNA form, the CDR3 reads TGTGCCAGCAGGGGCGGGGGGACTAAAAAAGAGACCCAGTACTTC. Amino acid sequence: CASRGGGTKKETQYF. This chain links TRBV28 with TRBJ2-5, with 8 positions matching TRBD2. The germline V gene has CDR1 MDHEN and CDR2 SYDVKM. V lost 6 bases and J lost 3; bases outside the gene matches: 9. The CDR3 extends over 15 amino acids.

This clonotype has a single count. This could be a read error, since a much larger clone is one nucleotide away. The chain uses TRBV7-2 and TRBJ2-6; D not certain. The CDR3 contains 18 residues. Germline-derived CDR1 and CDR2 are SGHTA and FQGNSA. The CDR3 nucleotides are TGTGTCAGCAGCCCCCGATCCGGGCCGCGCTCTGGGGCCAACGTCCTGACTTTC. Its protein product is CVSSPRSGPRSGANVLTF.

Remarks on this clonotype: Just one base apart from a much larger clone, this may be a read error. The CDR3 does not close with the conserved phenylalanine or tryptophan, likely indicating a read error. CDR3 DNA: TGTGCCAGCAGTTTACTTGCAGGGCTAGGAGCCCAGCATTAT. Protein: CASSLLAGLGAQHY. The rearrangement links TRBV12-3 or TRBV12-4 to TRBJ1-5; TRBD1 is a possible D gene (5 bases). CDR3 length: 14 amino acids. The ends were cut back, 2 bases at V and 11 bases at J, with 16 bases in the middle.